These 2 T cell receptor beta chains were sequenced from one sample in a study of cytomegalovirus exposure and HLA in healthy donors listed by TCRdb under 2017. Receptor amplification or capture employed the immunoSEQ multiplex PCR assay. For the multiplex PCR, a mixture combining 60 forward primers for TCR Vbeta segments and 13 reverse primers for TCR Jbeta segments was used. The table was pulled from immuneACCESS by TCRdb, which kept in-frame rearrangements only. Such tables lose some clones; where checked, under half of the loss comes from unresolved V genes, and the rest has no known cause. The sample table contains more than 95,000 clones; only one count was recorded for around 78% of them. The ten top clones hold 6.3% of the sample. Sequencing used PBMCs. The source of these receptors is a woman in her forties in good health and CMV-seronegative.

This chain uses TRBV28 with TRBJ2-3; 8 bases align to TRBD2. J gave up 2 bases and V 6 bases, and 4 bases lay outside the gene matches. CDR3 length equals 14 residues. Looked up from germline, CDR1 is MDHEN and CDR2 is SYDVKM. The CDR3 spells CASRSGGHTDTQYF. CDR3 coding DNA: TGTGCCAGCAGGTCGGGGGGGCACACAGATACGCAGTATTTT. The whole variable domain, filled in from reference TRBV28 and TRBJ2-3, reads DVKVTQSSRYLVKRTGEKVFLECVQDMDHENMFWYRQDPGLGLRLIYFSYDVKMKEKGDIPEGYSVSREKKERFSLILESASTNQTSMYLCASRSGGHTDTQYFGPGTRLTVL.

The chain employs TRBV5-6 and TRBJ2-7; 8 bases align to TRBD2. Germline CDR1 and CDR2: SGHDT and YYEEEE. V was pared by 7 bases and J by 6 bases, with 6 bases of the junction left unmatched. The CDR3 is made up of 12 amino acids. Here the CDR3 reads CASRGGGVEQYF. The CDR3 DNA is TGTGCCAGCCGGGGGGGAGGAGTCGAGCAGTACTTC.